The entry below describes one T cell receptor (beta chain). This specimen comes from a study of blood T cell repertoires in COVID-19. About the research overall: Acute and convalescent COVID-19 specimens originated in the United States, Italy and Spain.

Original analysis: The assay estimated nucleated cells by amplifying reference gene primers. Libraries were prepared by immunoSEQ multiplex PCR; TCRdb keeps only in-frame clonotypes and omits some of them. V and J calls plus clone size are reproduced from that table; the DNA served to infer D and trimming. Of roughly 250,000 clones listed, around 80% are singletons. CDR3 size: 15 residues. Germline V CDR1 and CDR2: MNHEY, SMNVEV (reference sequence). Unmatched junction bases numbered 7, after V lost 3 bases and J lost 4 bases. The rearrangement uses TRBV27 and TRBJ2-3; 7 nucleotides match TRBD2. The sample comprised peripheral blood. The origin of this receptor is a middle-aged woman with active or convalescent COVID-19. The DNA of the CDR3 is TGTGCCAGCAGTTTCTCCAGCGGGGAAGCAGATACGCAGTATTTT. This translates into CASSFSSGEADTQYF.